Listed here are 32 T cell receptor beta chains from one sample, sequenced in a study of PD-1 blockade in classical Hodgkin lymphoma. Measured with immunoSEQ multiplex PCR; TCRdb has only the in-frame clones, and not every one. Of tens of thousands of clones listed, around 67% are singletons. No patient escaped relapse after autologous stem cell transplantation, and brentuximab vedotin exposure varied. Sample: peripheral blood mononuclear cells (PBMCs), taken before the second cycle of nivolumab. The source of these receptors is a human donor with classical Hodgkin lymphoma.

The genes are TRBV6-6 and TRBJ2-4; D is undetermined. The germline V gene has CDR1 MNHNY and CDR2 SVGAGI (reference sequence). Trimming left V 4 bases short and J 0 bases short, with 10 bases between. CDR3 length: 15 amino acids. The CDR3 DNA reads as TGTGCCAGCAGTTTGCCGTTAGGAGCCAAAAACATTCAGTACTTC. It codes for CASSLPLGAKNIQYF.

This clone ranks as medium-sized. The V and J genes are TRBV7-9 and TRBJ1-2, with D unresolved. The germline V and J ends were trimmed by 0 bases and 8 bases, with 10 bases remaining between them. CDR1 and CDR2 (germline): SEHNR, FQNEAQ (reference sequence). The CDR3 is made up of 13 amino acids. The CDR3 loop reads CASSLADFGGYTF. As DNA, the CDR3 is TGTGCCAGCAGCTTAGCAGATTTCGGGGGCTACACCTTC.

The rearrangement joins TRBV5-1 to TRBJ2-5, with TRBD1 matching 7 bases. The CDR3 covers 15 residues. Looked up from germline, CDR1 is SGHRS and CDR2 is YFSETQ. Trimming removed 5 bases from V and 1 base from J; junction bases left unmatched: 8. The CDR3 sequence is CASSKGTATQETQYF. CDR3 nucleotides: TGCGCCAGCAGTAAGGGGACAGCAACCCAAGAGACCCAGTACTTC.

The gene calls are TRBV5-1 and TRBJ2-5; 8 bases are a match to TRBD2. CDR3 length: 13 residues. The ends lost 3 bases at V and 5 bases at J; junction bases unmatched: 3. Germline CDR1 reads SGHRS; CDR2 reads YFSETQ. The CDR3 region is CASSSGGRETQYF. The CDR3 bases are TGCGCCAGCAGCTCGGGAGGGCGTGAGACCCAGTACTTC. Using reference TRBV5-1 and TRBJ2-5 for the parts outside the CDR3, the full variable domain is KAGVTQTPRYLIKTRGQQVTLSCSPISGHRSVSWYQQTPGQGLQFLFEYFSETQRNKGNFPGRFSGRQFSNSRSEMNVSTLELGDSALYLCASSSGGRETQYFGPGTRLLVL.

J is TRBJ1-1 and V is TRBV6-5; D perhaps matches TRBD1 (5 bases). The CDR3 is 13 residues long. In germline, CDR1 is MNHEY, CDR2 SVGAGI. The V end lost 6 bases, the J end lost 0 bases, and 8 bases lay between the germline ends. CDR3 nucleotide sequence: TGTGCCAGCAGGGGGCCTTTGAACACTGAAGCTTTCTTT. Encoded protein: CASRGPLNTEAFF.

The chain combines TRBV5-1 with TRBJ1-5; 7 nucleotides line up with TRBD1. Losses at the gene ends were 2 bases for V and 4 bases for J; bases not matched to a gene: 12. CDR1 is SGHRS, CDR2 YFSETQ, per germline. The CDR3 length is 17 residues. CDR3 residues: CASSFRGGLTGNQPQHF. In DNA, the CDR3 is TGCGCCAGCAGCTTCCGGGGAGGGCTGACAGGGAATCAGCCCCAGCATTTT.

The sample holds a few counts of this clone. This chain joins TRBV29-1 and TRBJ1-2, with 10 bases aligning to TRBD1. V lost 5 bases to trimming and J lost 6 bases; unmatched junction nucleotides: 9. This CDR3 is 14 amino acids long. Germline values: CDR1 SQVTM, CDR2 ANQGSEA. CDR3: CSVLGGQGLNGYTF. CDR3 sequence (DNA): TGCAGCGTTCTGGGGGGACAGGGGTTGAATGGCTACACCTTC. The full variable domain, in which reference TRBV29-1 and TRBJ1-2 provide the parts outside the CDR3, is SAVISQKPSRDICQRGTSLTIQCQVDSQVTMMFWYRQQPGQSLTLIATANQGSEATYESGFVIDKFPISRPNLTFSTLTVSNMSPEDSSIYLCSVLGGQGLNGYTFGSGTRLTVV.

In its sample, this clone was seen a few times. V gene TRBV4-3 combines with J gene TRBJ2-5, with D possibly matching TRBD2 (5 bases). Germline loops: CDR1 LGHNA, CDR2 YSLEER. V lost 0 bases, J lost 7 bases, and 15 bases lay in between. This CDR3 region has 15 residues. The CDR3 sequence is CASSQETSAEGTQYF. CDR3 nucleotide sequence: TGCGCCAGCAGCCAAGAAACGTCGGCTGAGGGGACCCAGTACTTC.

This chain links TRBV19 with TRBJ2-4; D remains unclear. Germline V gene sequence: CDR1 LNHDA, CDR2 SQIVND (reference sequence). Deletions cut 4 bases from V and 0 bases from J, with 4 bases between. CDR3 length: 13 amino acids. The CDR3, as DNA: TGTGCCAGTAGTACTGTAGCCAAAAACATTCAGTACTTC. This encodes CASSTVAKNIQYF.

The chain joins TRBV28 to TRBJ1-5; 8 bases fit TRBD1. Per germline, CDR1 MDHEN and CDR2 SYDVKM. After removal of 3 bases from V and 7 bases from J, the junction contained 11 bases not matched to a gene. This CDR3 contains 16 residues. CDR3 bases: TGTGCCAGCAGTTTGGGTCGGACAGGGAAGGTGCAGCCCCAGCATTTT. Protein: CASSLGRTGKVQPQHF. The entire variable domain, with the rest obtained from reference TRBV28 and TRBJ1-5, is as follows: DVKVTQSSRYLVKRTGEKVFLECVQDMDHENMFWYRQDPGLGLRLIYFSYDVKMKEKGDIPEGYSVSREKKERFSLILESASTNQTSMYLCASSLGRTGKVQPQHFGDGTRLSIL.

J is TRBJ2-5 and V is TRBV5-8; TRBD2 agrees at 15 bases. Germline V CDR1 and CDR2: SGHTS, YDEGEE. V lost 5 bases to trimming and J lost 5 bases; unmatched junction nucleotides: 10. The CDR3 is made up of 17 amino acids. The CDR3 DNA sequence: TGTGCCAGCAGACCCGGGACTAGCGGGGGGCCAGGGGAGACCCAGTACTTC. Protein: CASRPGTSGGPGETQYF.

The chain uses TRBV19 and TRBJ2-1; TRBD2 aligns across 14 bases. Germline V gene sequence: CDR1 LNHDA, CDR2 SQIVND (reference sequence). With V trimmed by 6 bases and J by 3 bases, 1 base remained unmatched. The CDR3 totals 15 residues. The CDR3 DNA is TGTGCCAGTAGCGGACTAGCGGGGGGCTACAATGAGCAGTTCTTC. Its translation is CASSGLAGGYNEQFF.

The chain combines TRBV2 with TRBJ2-5, with 9 bases that match TRBD2. TRBJ2-7 matches the DNA end more closely, so the J call is doubtful. The CDR3 covers 15 residues. Germline assignment: CDR1 SNHLY and CDR2 FYNNEI. Here the CDR3 reads CASSGSGGPAYEQYF. CDR3 in DNA: TGTGCCAGCAGTGGGAGCGGGGGGCCCGCTTACGAGCAGTACTTC.

The chain joins TRBV9 to TRBJ2-5; D call uncertain. CDR1 is SGDLS, CDR2 YYNGEE, per germline. The CDR3 consists of 15 residues. Deletions cut 0 bases from V and 5 bases from J, with 14 bases between. CDR3 nucleotides: TGTGCCAGCAGCGTAGTCTACGGAGACTTGGAGACCCAGTACTTC. It translates to CASSVVYGDLETQYF.

This clone is labeled as medium-sized. The CDR3 nucleotides read TGTGCCAGCTCACCATTCGTCCAGAACTATGGCTACACCTTC. It specifies CASSPFVQNYGYTF. V usage is TRBV18 and J usage is TRBJ1-2; D gene uncertain. The V end lost 2 bases, the J end lost 2 bases, and 9 bases lay between the germline ends. Germline lookup yields CDR1 KGHSH and CDR2 LQKENI. CDR3 size: 14 residues.

This clone is a singleton in its sample. This chain uses TRBV6-5 with TRBJ1-2; D remains ambiguous. Trimming shortened V by 0 bases and J by 7 bases, and 9 bases separated the two germline ends. Germline CDR1 MNHEY, CDR2 SVGAGI. This CDR3 spans 13 amino acids. CDR3 sequence: CASSYSTFRGYTF. CDR3 DNA: TGTGCCAGCAGTTACTCGACCTTTCGTGGCTACACCTTC.

The chain joins TRBV7-8 to TRBJ2-1; D possibly corresponds to TRBD2 (6 bases). V dropped 5 bases and J dropped 9 bases, with 17 bases sitting between them. Germline CDR1 is SGHVS and CDR2 is FQNEAQ. The CDR3 loop spans 14 amino acids. CDR3: CASSPSAGHSEQFF. CDR3 bases: TGTGCCAGCAGCCCTAGCGCGGGGCATAGTGAGCAGTTCTTC. Complete variable domain (other parts from reference TRBV7-8 and TRBJ2-1): GAGVSQSPRYKVAKRGQDVALRCDPISGHVSLFWYQQALGQGPEFLTYFQNEAQLDKSGLPSDRFFAERPEGSVSTLKIQRTQQEDSAVYLCASSPSAGHSEQFFGPGTRLTVL.

This clone has just a few counts. The V and J genes are TRBV5-4 and TRBJ2-1, with TRBD1 matching 7 bases. The germline V gene encodes CDR1 SGHNT and CDR2 YYREEE (reference sequence). The J segment lost 11 bases and the V segment lost 4 bases, leaving 15 bases of the junction unmatched. CDR3 size: 15 residues. The CDR3 sequence is CASSPWDRRESKQFF. The CDR3 bases are TGTGCCAGCAGCCCCTGGGACAGAAGGGAATCGAAGCAGTTCTTC.

In this sample, this clone turned up a few times. V is TRBV4-2 and J is TRBJ2-2; D not resolved. Trimming took off 1 base at V and 6 bases at J, with 12 bases between the two ends. Germline values: CDR1 LGHNA, CDR2 YNFKEQ. CDR3 length equals 15 residues. The CDR3 coding sequence is TGTGCCAGCAGCCAAGGGAGCAGTCCAGCCGGGGAGCTGTTTTTT. This sequence encodes CASSQGSSPAGELFF.

This clone was counted a few times. The chain is built from TRBV5-1 and TRBJ2-1; 8 nucleotides align to TRBD1. Looked up from germline, CDR1 is SGHRS and CDR2 is YFSETQ. The CDR3 length is 15 residues. V shed 0 bases and J 6 bases; nucleotides not matched to a gene: 5. The DNA for the CDR3 is TGCGCCAGCAGCTTGGAAGGGACAGGCTTCAATGAGCAGTTCTTC. This gives the protein CASSLEGTGFNEQFF. The complete variable domain, with remaining parts taken from reference TRBV5-1 and TRBJ2-1, reads KAGVTQTPRYLIKTRGQQVTLSCSPISGHRSVSWYQQTPGQGLQFLFEYFSETQRNKGNFPGRFSGRQFSNSRSEMNVSTLELGDSALYLCASSLEGTGFNEQFFGPGTRLTVL.

This clone occurred a few times. This rearrangement joins TRBV28 to TRBJ1-6; 7 positions agree with TRBD1. Germline values: CDR1 MDHEN, CDR2 SYDVKM. This CDR3 is 15 amino acids long. V gave up 5 bases and J gave up 7 bases; unmatched junction bases: 8. The CDR3 here is CASSPRTGRNSPLHF. In DNA, the CDR3 is TGTGCCAGCAGTCCCCGGACAGGCAGGAATTCACCCCTCCACTTT.

About this clone itself: With only one base between it and a far larger clone, this is likely a read error. The V call is TRBV11-2, the J call TRBJ2-1; possible D gene TRBD2, 5 bases. V was pared by 5 bases and J by 8 bases, with 16 bases between. The germline gives CDR1 SGHAT, CDR2 FQNNGV. CDR3 length: 14 residues. CDR3 loop: CASSQWTVGDEQFF. In DNA, the CDR3 is TGTGCCAGCAGCCAATGGACGGTCGGGGATGAGCAGTTCTTC.

The genes are TRBV5-6 and TRBJ2-7, with 7 nucleotides matching TRBD2. The CDR3 consists of 14 residues. Trimming removed 4 bases from V and 5 bases from J; junction bases left unmatched: 9. The germline V gene has CDR1 SGHDT and CDR2 YYEEEE. The CDR3: CASSQLGGTNEQYV. Written as DNA, the CDR3 is TGTGCCAGCAGCCAATTGGGAGGGACCAACGAGCAGTACGTC.

This chain connects TRBV28 to TRBJ1-5, with D unresolved. Germline V gene sequence: CDR1 MDHEN, CDR2 SYDVKM. This CDR3 comprises 12 residues. V was cut by 10 bases and J by 2 bases, with 9 bases left in between. The CDR3 DNA reads as TGTGCCATCGAACGGGGCAATCAGCCCCAGCATTTT. Protein: CAIERGNQPQHF.

The chain is built from TRBV25-1 and TRBJ1-4; D remains ambiguous. V lost 6 bases, J lost 7 bases, and 15 bases lay in between. The germline V gene has CDR1 MGHDK and CDR2 SYGVNS. CDR3 length: 14 residues. The CDR3 DNA sequence: TGTGCCAGCAGCGAAGCAGGTTCGGGTGAAAAACTGTTTTTT. Amino acid sequence: CASSEAGSGEKLFF.

The J gene is TRBJ2-2, the V gene TRBV28, with a weak D call TRBD2 (6 bases). V was trimmed by 5 bases and J by 6 bases, leaving 16 bases between them. The CDR3 covers 15 residues. Germline CDR1 MDHEN, CDR2 SYDVKM. CDR3 residues: CASSPGGLFAGELFF. The CDR3 DNA is TGTGCCAGCAGTCCCGGGGGACTGTTTGCCGGGGAGCTGTTTTTT. Filled out from reference TRBV28 and TRBJ2-2, the complete variable domain reads DVKVTQSSRYLVKRTGEKVFLECVQDMDHENMFWYRQDPGLGLRLIYFSYDVKMKEKGDIPEGYSVSREKKERFSLILESASTNQTSMYLCASSPGGLFAGELFFGEGSRLTVL.

This chain links TRBV7-6 with TRBJ1-6, with D unresolved. Germline V CDR1 and CDR2: SGHVS, FNYEAQ. The CDR3 loop spans 13 amino acids. The V gene lost 1 base and the J gene lost 9 bases, with 7 bases spanning the gap. The CDR3 protein is CASSLEAGSPLHF. CDR3 bases: TGTGCCAGCAGCTTAGAGGCAGGTTCACCCCTCCACTTT.

The V and J genes are TRBV6-6 and TRBJ1-3; no firm D call. The V end lost 6 bases, the J end lost 6 bases, and 6 bases lay between the germline ends. The CDR3 extends over 11 amino acids. Germline V lookup: CDR1 MNHNY, CDR2 SVGAGI (reference sequence). CDR3 coding DNA: TGTGCCAGCAGCAGCCAAAACACCATATATTTT. It specifies CASSSQNTIYF.

This clone was seen just once. J is TRBJ2-1 and V is TRBV4-1; no reliable D call. The CDR3 loop spans 13 amino acids. Germline CDR1 is MGHRA and CDR2 is YSYEKL. The ends were cut back, 0 bases at V and 8 bases at J, with 8 bases in the middle. CDR3 residues: CASSQDRVDEQFF. The CDR3 DNA sequence: TGCGCCAGCAGCCAAGATAGGGTTGATGAGCAGTTCTTC.

The chain employs TRBV28 and TRBJ2-1; D tentatively reads TRBD1 or TRBD2 (7 bases each). Germline CDR1 is MDHEN and CDR2 is SYDVKM. The CDR3 consists of 15 residues. V lost 8 bases and J lost 1, with 15 bases in between. As DNA, the CDR3 is TGTGCCAGCGACCCAGCGGGACAGTCCTACAATGAGCAGTTCTTC. Protein product: CASDPAGQSYNEQFF.

This chain connects TRBV2 to TRBJ2-5; D is unclear. Germline V CDR1 and CDR2: SNHLY, FYNNEI. The CDR3 contains 13 residues. V was pared by 2 bases and J by 7 bases, with 11 bases between. In DNA, the CDR3 is TGTGCCAGCAGTGAACCCTTCCGGGTGACCCAGTACTTC. Translating it yields CASSEPFRVTQYF.

V gene TRBV7-3 combines with J gene TRBJ2-5; D might be TRBD1 (6 bases). This CDR3 contains 13 residues. Per germline, CDR1 SGHTA and CDR2 FQGTGA. Trimming pared 6 bases from V and 5 bases from J, leaving 13 bases between. The CDR3 loop is CASRPMGAETQYF. The CDR3 DNA is TGTGCCAGCAGGCCCATGGGGGCGGAGACCCAGTACTTC.